Presented here are 2 T cell receptor beta chains from one specimen sequenced in a study of control samples from healthy donors and cancer patients. Sequencing used immunoSEQ multiplex PCR; TCRdb keeps in-frame clones, though not all of them. The table has some 220,000 clones, roughly 94% seen once. Material for sequencing was blood. All receptors derive from a man aged 45 to 65 in good health.

The rearrangement links TRBV4-3 to TRBJ2-6; D unclear. CDR3 length: 17 residues. Germline V gene sequence: CDR1 LGHNA, CDR2 YSLEER. V gave up 1 base and J gave up 1 base, with 11 bases separating them. Here the CDR3 reads CASSQGPNKSGANVLTF. CDR3 in DNA: TGCGCCAGCAGCCAAGGCCCTAATAAATCTGGGGCCAACGTCCTGACTTTC.

The chain uses TRBV19 and TRBJ1-2; 10 positions match TRBD1. This CDR3 spans 13 amino acids. In germline, CDR1 is LNHDA, CDR2 SQIVND (reference sequence). Germline trimming cut 6 bases from V and 4 bases from J; bases unmatched to any gene: 2. CDR3 loop: CASRDRGAYGYTF. CDR3 sequence (DNA): TGTGCCAGTAGGGACAGGGGGGCCTATGGCTACACCTTC.